Listed here are 30 T cell receptor beta chains from one sample, sequenced in a study of radiotherapy plus CTLA-4 blockade in lung cancer. Method: immunoSEQ multiplex PCR; TCRdb's copy keeps in-frame clones and lacks some. Of 35,000 to 40,000 clones listed, 72% are singletons. The sample was peripheral blood, taken from a patient treated with radiotherapy plus ipilimumab. Receptors were obtained from a human donor with non-small cell lung cancer who had stable disease on radiotherapy plus ipilimumab.

This chain connects TRBV12-5 to TRBJ2-7, with a tentative D call TRBD1 (6 bases). Trimming took 6 bases from V and 3 from J, leaving 15 bases between them. This CDR3 spans 14 amino acids. Germline V gives CDR1 LGHNT, CDR2 FRNRAP. This chain's CDR3 is CASGKDQGNYEQYF. The CDR3 nucleotides are TGTGCTAGTGGCAAAGATCAGGGGAACTACGAGCAGTACTTC.

The V and J genes are TRBV9 and TRBJ1-2; TRBD1 matches at 9 bases. Germline values: CDR1 SGDLS, CDR2 YYNGEE. The trim removed 4 bases at V and 8 bases at J, leaving 15 bases unmatched. The CDR3 has 16 amino acids. The CDR3, as DNA: TGTGCCAGCAGCAAAACCCCTGGGACAGGGCTGGGAGGCTACACCTTC. Its translation is CASSKTPGTGLGGYTF.

The chain combines TRBV13 with TRBJ1-4; the match to TRBD1 covers 7 bases. CDR3 size: 14 residues. With 5 bases clipped from V and 7 bases from J, the junction kept 7 bases outside the gene matches. Germline V CDR1 and CDR2: PRHDT, FYEKMQ (reference sequence). CDR3 amino acids: CASSLRQGSEKLFF. CDR3 in DNA: TGTGCCAGCAGCCTGAGACAGGGAAGTGAAAAACTGTTTTTT.

This sequence joins TRBV9 and TRBJ2-1; D uncertain. Germline V gives CDR1 SGDLS, CDR2 YYNGEE. The CDR3 is made up of 13 amino acids. V was trimmed by 5 bases and J by 9 bases, leaving 15 bases between them. The CDR3 DNA follows: TGTGCCAGCAGTATACGATCTACCGCTGAGCAGTTCTTC. As protein: CASSIRSTAEQFF.

The CDR3 region is CASSLITAYGETQYF. CDR3 sequence (DNA): TGCGCCAGCAGCTTGATCACGGCCTACGGGGAGACCCAGTACTTC. The chain joins TRBV5-1 to TRBJ2-5; D gene ambiguous. Trimming left V 1 base short and J 5 bases short, with 15 bases between. Germline CDR1 is SGHRS and CDR2 is YFSETQ. This CDR3 contains 15 residues.

In DNA, the CDR3 is TGTGCCAGCAGTTACGGTTCTTGGCAGGGGGCGGACGAGCAGTACTTC. Translating gives CASSYGSWQGADEQYF. The chain is built from TRBV6-6 and TRBJ2-7; 8 positions match TRBD1. The ends lost 2 bases at V and 5 bases at J; junction bases unmatched: 11. Germline values: CDR1 MNHNY, CDR2 SVGAGI (reference sequence). The CDR3 loop spans 16 amino acids.

The chain links TRBV29-1 to TRBJ1-3; 7 nucleotides match TRBD1. The CDR3 contains 14 residues. V shed 2 bases and J 8 bases; nucleotides not matched to a gene: 9. The germline CDR1 and CDR2 sequences are SQVTM and ANQGSEA. CDR3 DNA: TGCAGCGTTGAACTACAGGGGAAGGGAGACACCATATATTTT. It translates to CSVELQGKGDTIYF.

This clone was found many times. This rearrangement joins TRBV30 to TRBJ1-1; 10 bases match TRBD1. This CDR3 has 15 residues. Looked up from germline, CDR1 is GTSNPN and CDR2 is SVGIG (reference sequence). Germline trimming cut 3 bases from V and 10 bases from J; bases unmatched to any gene: 14. The CDR3 bases are TGTGCCTGGAGGCCCTTCGACAGGGGGCCTGAGAGAGCTTTCTTT. This encodes CAWRPFDRGPERAFF.

The V and J genes are TRBV4-1 and TRBJ1-2; the match to TRBD1 covers 10 bases. The CDR3 sequence is 16 residues long. The junction had 8 bases not matched to a gene; V was cut back by 2 bases and J by 5 bases. CDR1 is MGHRA and CDR2 is YSYEKL in the germline V gene. The DNA of the CDR3 is TGCGCCAGCAGCCAACGGGGGACAGGGGATATGTATGGCTACACCTTC. Amino acids: CASSQRGTGDMYGYTF.

The chain is built from TRBV6-6 and TRBJ1-4, with D tentatively TRBD1 (6 bases). The V end lost 2 bases, the J end lost 0 bases, and 10 bases lay between the germline ends. Looked up from germline, CDR1 is MNHNY and CDR2 is SVGAGI (reference sequence). The CDR3 covers 16 residues. The CDR3 loop is CASSYGQTATNEKLFF. The CDR3 DNA is TGTGCCAGCAGTTACGGACAGACAGCAACTAATGAAAAACTGTTTTTT.

V gene TRBV4-1 combines with J gene TRBJ2-7; 7 nucleotides agree with TRBD1. CDR1 and CDR2 from the germline V gene are MGHRA and YSYEKL. Trimming took 2 bases from V and 0 from J; bases not matched to a gene: 4. The CDR3 extends over 15 amino acids. Here the CDR3 DNA reads TGCGCCAGCAGCCAACAGGGACAGCCCTCCTACGAGCAGTACTTC. It codes for CASSQQGQPSYEQYF.

This sequence joins TRBV19 and TRBJ1-3; a weak D match, TRBD1 (5 bases). Germline-derived CDR1 and CDR2 are LNHDA and SQIVND (reference sequence). V was shortened by 7 bases and J by 6 bases, with 19 bases between the two germline ends. The CDR3 has 15 amino acids. Here the CDR3 DNA reads TGTGCCAGTACGAGGACATTTAATCTAGAAAACACCATATATTTT. Its translation: CASTRTFNLENTIYF.

This clone was seen just once. The J gene is TRBJ1-1, the V gene TRBV9; no clear D. The CDR3 length is 15 residues. The V end lost 4 bases, the J end lost 0 bases, and 13 bases lay between the germline ends. Looked up from germline, CDR1 is SGDLS and CDR2 is YYNGEE. The CDR3 region is CASSPGAQMNTEAFF. For the CDR3, the DNA is TGTGCCAGCAGCCCAGGTGCACAGATGAACACTGAAGCTTTCTTT.

The chain uses TRBV9 and TRBJ2-7; the match to TRBD1 covers 7 bases. The CDR3 runs to 14 residues. Per germline, CDR1 SGDLS and CDR2 YYNGEE. V was pared by 6 bases and J by 7 bases, with 13 bases of the junction left unmatched. The CDR3 is CASNGGRGQEEQYF. The CDR3 coding sequence is TGTGCCAGCAACGGTGGAAGGGGGCAGGAAGAGCAGTACTTC.

V is TRBV2 and J is TRBJ2-7, with D possibly TRBD1 on 7 matching bases. The germline V and J ends were trimmed by 8 bases and 3 bases, with 17 bases remaining between them. The CDR3 runs to 14 residues. Germline V gene sequence: CDR1 SNHLY, CDR2 FYNNEI. Here the CDR3 DNA reads TGTGCCAGCCGTATGGGGCAGGGGGGCTACGAGCAGTACTTC. Translated, it gives CASRMGQGGYEQYF.

The chain is built from TRBV7-8 and TRBJ1-2; 8 nucleotides line up with TRBD1. The trim removed 4 bases at V and 8 bases at J, leaving 3 bases unmatched. CDR1 is SGHVS and CDR2 is FQNEAQ in the germline V gene. The CDR3 runs to 12 residues. The CDR3 DNA reads as TGTGCCAGCAGCTACAGGGGGATCGGCTACACCTTC. It yields the protein CASSYRGIGYTF. The full variable domain, with the rest looked up from reference TRBV7-8 and TRBJ1-2, is GAGVSQSPRYKVAKRGQDVALRCDPISGHVSLFWYQQALGQGPEFLTYFQNEAQLDKSGLPSDRFFAERPEGSVSTLKIQRTQQEDSAVYLCASSYRGIGYTFGSGTRLTVV.

The V call is TRBV6-1, the J call TRBJ2-1; TRBD1 matches 8 bases. Germline CDR1 reads MNHNS; CDR2 reads SASEGT. The length of the CDR3 is 15 residues. Trimming removed 6 bases from V and 0 bases from J; junction bases left unmatched: 4. CDR3 DNA sequence: TGTGCCAGCAGACCTGGACAGGGCTCCTACAATGAGCAGTTCTTC. Translated, it gives CASRPGQGSYNEQFF.

This sequence joins TRBV2 and TRBJ1-6; D possibly corresponds to TRBD1 (6 bases). Germline V gene lookup returns CDR1 SNHLY and CDR2 FYNNEI. The CDR3 extends over 16 amino acids. Deletions cut 7 bases from V and 2 bases from J, with 15 bases between. In nucleotides, the CDR3 is TGTGCCAGCAAAAGGGCAGACAGGACCTATAATTCACCCCTCCACTTT. Its protein is CASKRADRTYNSPLHF.

The chain links TRBV5-1 to TRBJ2-1; 16 bases match TRBD2. CDR1 and CDR2 (germline): SGHRS, YFSETQ. This CDR3 has 16 residues. The V segment lost 4 bases and the J segment 10 bases; nucleotides outside the gene matches: 8. The CDR3 sequence is CASSMGLAGGQREQFF. Here the CDR3 DNA reads TGCGCCAGCAGCATGGGACTAGCGGGGGGGCAGAGGGAGCAGTTCTTC.

The rearrangement joins TRBV6-5 to TRBJ1-1; tentatively, D is TRBD1 (5 bases). The CDR3 length is 13 residues. V dropped 6 bases and J dropped 4 bases, with 12 bases sitting between them. Germline lookup yields CDR1 MNHEY and CDR2 SVGAGI. The CDR3 loop reads CASRRRDPTEAFF. The CDR3 DNA sequence: TGTGCCAGCAGAAGGAGGGACCCCACTGAAGCTTTCTTT.

The chain couples TRBV6-5 to TRBJ2-1; TRBD1 agrees at 10 bases. This CDR3 comprises 14 residues. The V segment lost 6 bases and the J segment 9 bases; nucleotides outside the gene matches: 8. Germline CDR1 is MNHEY and CDR2 is SVGAGI. This CDR3 is CASREGQGRGEQFF. CDR3 sequence (DNA): TGTGCCAGCAGGGAGGGACAGGGGAGGGGTGAGCAGTTCTTC.

The rearrangement uses TRBV5-1 and TRBJ2-7, with a tentative D call TRBD1 (5 bases). Looked up from germline, CDR1 is SGHRS and CDR2 is YFSETQ. The CDR3 length is 13 residues. Trimming shortened V by 4 bases and J by 6 bases, and 14 bases separated the two germline ends. Here the CDR3 reads CASSLKTDSEQYF. The CDR3, as DNA: TGCGCCAGCAGCCTAAAAACAGACAGCGAGCAGTACTTC.

V and J are TRBV28 and TRBJ2-7; D unresolved. The CDR3 covers 14 residues. Trimming pared 6 bases from V and 2 bases from J, leaving 14 bases between. Germline V gene sequence: CDR1 MDHEN, CDR2 SYDVKM. This chain's CDR3 is CASSSPSNTYEQYF. The CDR3 coding sequence is TGTGCCAGCAGCTCGCCCTCGAACACCTACGAGCAGTACTTC. Based on the CDR3 plus reference TRBV28 and TRBJ2-7, the full variable domain is DVKVTQSSRYLVKRTGEKVFLECVQDMDHENMFWYRQDPGLGLRLIYFSYDVKMKEKGDIPEGYSVSREKKERFSLILESASTNQTSMYLCASSSPSNTYEQYFGPGTRLTVT.

The gene calls are TRBV2 and TRBJ2-5; perhaps TRBD2 as D (6 bases). There are 14 residues in the CDR3. V was clipped by 5 bases and J by 2 bases, with 12 bases between them. Germline V lookup: CDR1 SNHLY, CDR2 FYNNEI. The CDR3 DNA reads TGTGCCAGCAGTTTCACCGGGACTCAAGAGACCCAGTACTTC. Translating it yields CASSFTGTQETQYF.

This clone has just one count. This chain joins TRBV30 and TRBJ1-2; 7 bases map to TRBD1. Germline assignment: CDR1 GTSNPN and CDR2 SVGIG (reference sequence). This CDR3 is built from 16 residues. Unmatched junction bases numbered 15, after V lost 0 bases and J lost 8 bases. The CDR3 loop reads CAWSVRGDSRYVGYTF. CDR3 DNA sequence: TGTGCCTGGAGTGTTCGTGGGGACAGCCGCTACGTAGGCTACACCTTC.

CDR3 sequence: CASSSGGQLAFF. The CDR3, as DNA: TGCGCCAGCAGCTCCGGCGGCCAATTAGCTTTCTTT. The V gene is TRBV5-1, the J gene TRBJ1-1; D gene unclear. CDR3 length: 12 amino acids. The germline V gene encodes CDR1 SGHRS and CDR2 YFSETQ. Trimming pared 3 bases from V and 10 bases from J, leaving 13 bases between.

V usage is TRBV25-1 and J usage is TRBJ1-2; TRBD1 matches 7 bases. The CDR3 is 14 residues long. V shed 8 bases, J shed 8 bases, and the junction held 14 bases outside the gene matches. Germline CDR1 reads MGHDK; CDR2 reads SYGVNS. The CDR3 sequence: CASELTGEAGGYTF. The CDR3 DNA follows: TGTGCCAGCGAGTTAACAGGGGAGGCGGGGGGCTACACCTTC.

The chain uses TRBV7-3 and TRBJ2-5; 10 nucleotides align to TRBD2. The length of the CDR3 is 16 residues. J lost 5 bases, V lost 5 bases, and 11 bases had no gene match. CDR1 is SGHTA and CDR2 is FQGTGA in the germline V gene. CDR3 loop: CASSPGSGGAVETQYF. The CDR3 DNA reads as TGTGCCAGCAGCCCCGGCAGCGGGGGGGCGGTGGAGACCCAGTACTTC.

This sequence joins TRBV7-2 and TRBJ1-2; possible D gene TRBD1, 5 bases. This CDR3 is 17 amino acids long. The germline V and J ends were trimmed by 5 bases and 0 bases, with 19 bases remaining between them. Germline V lookup: CDR1 SGHTA, CDR2 FQGNSA. The CDR3 loop reads CASSPPGHGTANYGYTF. In DNA, the CDR3 is TGTGCCAGCAGCCCGCCCGGACACGGGACTGCTAACTATGGCTACACCTTC.

This clone appeared once. The gene calls are TRBV19 and TRBJ2-7, with TRBD1 matching over 7 bases. Germline CDR1 and CDR2: LNHDA and SQIVND (reference sequence). Trimming cost V 5 bases and J 0 bases; bases outside gene matches: 4. This CDR3 region has 14 residues. The CDR3 here is CASSPGQISYEQYF. CDR3 bases: TGTGCCAGTAGTCCGGGACAGATCTCCTACGAGCAGTACTTC.